Shown below are 22 T cell receptor beta chains from a single sample sequenced in a study of cytomegalovirus exposure and HLA in healthy donors. Use of 60 Vbeta and 13 Jbeta primers characterized the PCR. Produced via immunoSEQ multiplex PCR; TCRdb's table is partial and in-frame only. The sample records approximately 97,000 clones, about 60% being singletons. The sample was PBMCs. Every receptor here comes from a human donor in good health.

This clone has only one observation. The rearrangement uses TRBV10-1 and TRBJ1-5, with D unclear. The V and J ends lost 2 bases and 5 bases respectively, with 7 bases between them. Per germline, CDR1 WNHNN and CDR2 SYGVQD (reference sequence). This CDR3 comprises 13 residues. DNA for the CDR3: TGCGCCAGCAGTGAGAACAGTTATCAGCCCCAGCATTTT. It translates to CASSENSYQPQHF.

V and J are TRBV6-6 and TRBJ1-3; D ambiguous. The CDR3 sequence is 16 residues long. Trimming left V 6 bases short and J 2 bases short, with 17 bases between. Germline V gene data show CDR1 as MNHNY and CDR2 as SVGAGI (reference sequence). CDR3 residues: CASSPPSGRTGNTIYF. The CDR3 bases are TGTGCCAGCAGCCCCCCCTCCGGGAGGACTGGAAACACCATATATTTT.

The V gene is TRBV27, the J gene TRBJ1-2; 9 bases agree with TRBD1. The ends lost 2 bases at V and 4 bases at J; junction bases unmatched: 8. The CDR3 consists of 16 residues. Looked up from germline, CDR1 is MNHEY and CDR2 is SMNVEV (reference sequence). The CDR3, as DNA: TGTGCCAGCAGTTTAATTGGTGGACAGGGGCGCTATGGCTACACCTTC. It yields the protein CASSLIGGQGRYGYTF.

The J gene is TRBJ2-1, the V gene TRBV9; 7 positions agree with TRBD2. CDR3 size: 15 residues. V lost 3 bases to trimming and J lost 3 bases; unmatched junction nucleotides: 6. Germline V CDR1 and CDR2: SGDLS, YYNGEE. The CDR3 bases are TGTGCCAGCAGCGCCGGACTAGATCTCTACAATGAGCAGTTCTTC. Protein: CASSAGLDLYNEQFF.

The chain combines TRBV10-3 with TRBJ2-3; D possibly corresponds to TRBD2 (5 bases). V was cut by 0 bases and J by 2 bases, with 9 bases left in between. This CDR3 is built from 15 residues. The germline gives CDR1 ENHRY, CDR2 SYGVKD. The CDR3 DNA sequence: TGTGCCATCAGTGAGTCGACGGGAACCACAGATACGCAGTATTTT. It specifies CAISESTGTTDTQYF.

The genes are TRBV5-4 and TRBJ1-2; 7 nucleotides line up with TRBD1. V was pared by 4 bases and J by 4 bases, with 7 bases of the junction left unmatched. Germline V gives CDR1 SGHNT, CDR2 YYREEE (reference sequence). The CDR3 runs to 14 residues. CDR3 amino acids: CASSLDRAPYGYTF. The CDR3 coding sequence is TGTGCCAGCAGCCTAGACAGGGCCCCCTATGGCTACACCTTC.

The chain uses TRBV7-3 and TRBJ1-6; TRBD1 aligns across 9 bases. V dropped 2 bases and J dropped 7; count of bases not matched to a gene: 3. The CDR3 has 15 amino acids. The V gene's germline CDR1 is SGHTA and CDR2 FQGTGA. DNA for the CDR3: TGTGCCAGCAGCTTACAGGGGACAGGGAATTCACCCCTCCACTTT. Its protein is CASSLQGTGNSPLHF.

This chain uses TRBV9 with TRBJ2-5; tentatively, D is TRBD2 (7 bases). CDR3 length: 12 amino acids. CDR1 and CDR2 from the germline V gene are SGDLS and YYNGEE. The V and J ends lost 0 bases and 11 bases respectively, with 11 bases between them. The CDR3 DNA reads as TGTGCCAGCAGCGTAGGAGGGGGGGCTCAGTACTTC. It translates to CASSVGGGAQYF.

A single count supports this clone. The chain couples TRBV7-8 to TRBJ1-2; D ambiguous. CDR3 size: 11 residues. Trimming cost V 1 base and J 13 bases, with 10 bases left between them. The germline V gene encodes CDR1 SGHVS and CDR2 FQNEAQ. CDR3 coding DNA: TGTGCCAGCAGCTTAGGGCAGGTGGCCACCTTC. It codes for CASSLGQVATF.

V is TRBV6-6 and J is TRBJ1-4; D gene unclear. V lost 1 base to trimming and J lost 7 bases, with 4 bases between them. This CDR3 spans 12 amino acids. From germline, CDR1 is MNHNY and CDR2 SVGAGI (reference sequence). The CDR3 DNA reads TGTGCCAGCAGTTACTGGCCTGAAAAACTGTTTTTT. Its translation is CASSYWPEKLFF.

The V and J genes are TRBV7-8 and TRBJ1-4; 7 nucleotides match TRBD1. The CDR3 is made up of 16 amino acids. Germline V gives CDR1 SGHVS, CDR2 FQNEAQ. V lost 4 bases to trimming and J lost 4 bases; unmatched junction nucleotides: 9. Written as DNA, the CDR3 is TGTGCCAGCAGCTCCCCCTGGGACAGACATAATGAAAAACTGTTTTTT. Protein product: CASSSPWDRHNEKLFF.

This clone was counted once. This chain connects TRBV4-1 to TRBJ2-2; 11 bases line up with TRBD2. In germline, CDR1 is MGHRA, CDR2 YSYEKL. This CDR3 spans 18 amino acids. J gave up 4 bases and V 4 bases, and 11 bases lay outside the gene matches. DNA for the CDR3: TGCGCCAGCAGCCTTGGAAAAGGGACTAGCGGATCCACCGGGGAGCTGTTTTTT. Its translation is CASSLGKGTSGSTGELFF.

The CDR3 DNA sequence: TGTGCCAGCAGTGTTCAGGAGGGCAGCGGGACCCAGTACTTC. Protein sequence: CASSVQEGSGTQYF. V and J are TRBV6-4 and TRBJ2-5; the D gene is possibly TRBD2 (6 bases). The CDR3 extends over 14 amino acids. Germline assignment: CDR1 MRHNA and CDR2 SNTAGT. The germline V and J ends were trimmed by 4 bases and 7 bases, with 16 bases remaining between them.

The J gene is TRBJ1-1, the V gene TRBV29-1; no definite D call. Germline CDR1 SQVTM, CDR2 ANQGSEA. The CDR3 covers 13 residues. Trimming took off 4 bases at V and 0 bases at J, with 9 bases between the two ends. CDR3 sequence: CSVVPRMNTEAFF. CDR3 nucleotides: TGCAGCGTTGTTCCCAGGATGAACACTGAAGCTTTCTTT.

This clone occurred a few times. The chain uses TRBV30 and TRBJ1-2; D remains ambiguous. The CDR3 runs 14 residues. Trimming removed 2 bases from V and 3 bases from J, with 13 bases in between. Per the germline V gene, CDR1 is GTSNPN and CDR2 is SVGIG (reference sequence). For the CDR3, the DNA is TGTGCCTGGAGTTTGACGGGAGCTTACTATGGCTACACCTTC. Its translation is CAWSLTGAYYGYTF.

The chain carries TRBV4-1 and TRBJ2-7; D perhaps matches TRBD2 (7 bases). Germline CDR1 is MGHRA and CDR2 is YSYEKL. CDR3 length: 17 amino acids. V was clipped by 0 bases and J by 5 bases, with 20 bases between them. The CDR3 DNA follows: TGCGCCAGCAGCCAAGAGGTGCAGCGGGACACCTTTAACGAGCAGTACTTC. Translation gives CASSQEVQRDTFNEQYF.

The chain has TRBV5-4 and TRBJ1-3; 7 nucleotides line up with TRBD1. The CDR3 is 14 residues long. With V trimmed by 3 bases and J by 4 bases, 4 bases remained unmatched. From germline, CDR1 is SGHNT and CDR2 YYREEE (reference sequence). The CDR3 sequence is CASSSTGTGNTIYF. Here the CDR3 DNA reads TGTGCCAGCAGCTCGACAGGGACAGGAAACACCATATATTTT.

This chain connects TRBV12-5 to TRBJ2-1; the match to TRBD2 covers 9 bases. Unmatched junction bases numbered 3, after V lost 5 bases and J lost 7 bases. The CDR3 is 13 amino acids. Per germline, CDR1 LGHNT and CDR2 FRNRAP. The CDR3 bases are TGTGCTAGTGGTACGACTAGCGGTAATGAGCAGTTCTTC. Its translation is CASGTTSGNEQFF.

The chain combines TRBV6-1 with TRBJ2-7, with TRBD1 identical over 8 bases. The germline CDR1 and CDR2 sequences are MNHNS and SASEGT. CDR3 length: 14 residues. Germline trimming cut 4 bases from V and 2 bases from J; bases unmatched to any gene: 4. CDR3 coding DNA: TGTGCCAGCAGTGTGACGGACAGGGCCTACGAGCAGTACTTC. This translates into CASSVTDRAYEQYF.

The chain couples TRBV5-1 to TRBJ2-1, with 9 bases fitting TRBD2. Per the germline V gene, CDR1 is SGHRS and CDR2 is YFSETQ. The length of the CDR3 is 17 residues. The ends lost 3 bases at V and 0 bases at J; junction bases unmatched: 7. CDR3 region: CASSSDPSGTSYNEQFF. Here the CDR3 DNA reads TGCGCCAGCAGCTCGGACCCTAGCGGGACCTCCTACAATGAGCAGTTCTTC.

The genes are TRBV7-8 and TRBJ1-3, with D possibly being TRBD1 (6 bases). Deletions cut 2 bases from V and 0 bases from J, with 8 bases between. The germline V gene has CDR1 SGHVS and CDR2 FQNEAQ. The CDR3 is 15 amino acids. The CDR3 DNA follows: TGTGCCAGCAGCTTATCGACAGGCTCTGGAAACACCATATATTTT. Encoded protein: CASSLSTGSGNTIYF.

The rearrangement links TRBV19 to TRBJ2-2, with 12 bases that match TRBD1. Trimming removed 7 bases from V and 9 bases from J; junction bases left unmatched: 3. The germline gives CDR1 LNHDA, CDR2 SQIVND (reference sequence). CDR3 length: 13 residues. The chain's CDR3 is CASNRDRGRELFF. For the CDR3, the DNA is TGTGCCAGTAACAGGGACAGGGGGCGGGAGCTGTTTTTT.